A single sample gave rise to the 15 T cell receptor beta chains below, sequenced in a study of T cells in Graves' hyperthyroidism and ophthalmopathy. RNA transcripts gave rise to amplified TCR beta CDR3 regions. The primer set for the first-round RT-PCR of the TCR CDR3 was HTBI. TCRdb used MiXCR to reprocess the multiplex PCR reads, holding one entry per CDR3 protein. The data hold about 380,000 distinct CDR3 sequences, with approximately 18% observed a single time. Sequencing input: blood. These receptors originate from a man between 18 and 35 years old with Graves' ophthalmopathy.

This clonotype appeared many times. The CDR3 region is CSAITGSEQYF. The CDR3 DNA reads as TGCAGTGCGATCACAGGGTCCGAGCAGTACTTC. The chain recombines TRBV20-1 with TRBJ2-7, with D maybe TRBD1 (6 bases). CDR1 and CDR2 (germline): DFQATT, SNEGSKA (reference sequence). V lost 6 bases and J lost 6, with 12 bases in between. CDR3 length: 11 residues.

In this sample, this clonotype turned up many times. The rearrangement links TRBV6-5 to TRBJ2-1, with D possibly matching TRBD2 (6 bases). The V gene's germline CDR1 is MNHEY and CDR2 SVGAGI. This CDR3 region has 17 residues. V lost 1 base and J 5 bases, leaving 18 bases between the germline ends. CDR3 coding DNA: TGTGCCAGCAGTTACTACACGGAGGGCGGTGCCAACAATGAGCAGTTCTTC. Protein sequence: CASSYYTEGGANNEQFF.

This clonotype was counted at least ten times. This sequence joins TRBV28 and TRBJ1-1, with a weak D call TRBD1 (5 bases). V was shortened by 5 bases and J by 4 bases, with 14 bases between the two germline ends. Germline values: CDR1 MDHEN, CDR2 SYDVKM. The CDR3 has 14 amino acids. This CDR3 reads CASSRQFRSTEAFF. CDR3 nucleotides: TGTGCCAGCAGTCGACAGTTCCGGAGCACTGAAGCTTTCTTT.

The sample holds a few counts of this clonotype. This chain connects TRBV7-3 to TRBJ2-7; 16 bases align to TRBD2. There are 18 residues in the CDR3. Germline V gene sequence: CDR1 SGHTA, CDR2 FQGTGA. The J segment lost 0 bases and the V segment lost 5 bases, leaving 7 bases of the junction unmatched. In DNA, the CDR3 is TGTGCCAGCAGCGAAACCGGGACTAGCGGGGGGGCCTCCTACGAGCAGTACTTC. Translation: CASSETGTSGGASYEQYF.

CDR3 in DNA: TGCGCCAGCAGTGAGTCTCCAGTCACCGGGGAGCTGTTTTTT. Amino acids: CASSESPVTGELFF. This chain connects TRBV10-2 to TRBJ2-2; D gene ambiguous. V lost 0 bases and J 4 bases, leaving 6 bases between the germline ends. CDR3 length: 14 residues. The germline CDR1 and CDR2 sequences are WSHSY and SAAADI.

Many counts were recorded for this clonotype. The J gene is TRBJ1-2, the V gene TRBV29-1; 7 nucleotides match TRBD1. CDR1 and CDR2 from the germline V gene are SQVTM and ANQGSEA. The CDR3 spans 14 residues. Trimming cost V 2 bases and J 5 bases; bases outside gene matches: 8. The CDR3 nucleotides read TGCAGCGTTGAAACCGGGACAGCGGTATATGGCTACACCTTC. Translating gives CSVETGTAVYGYTF.

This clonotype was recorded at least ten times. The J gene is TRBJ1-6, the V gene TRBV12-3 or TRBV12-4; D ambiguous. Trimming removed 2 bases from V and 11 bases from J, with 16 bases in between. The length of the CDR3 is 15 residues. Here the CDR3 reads CASSLSDSTWTPLHF. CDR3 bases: TGTGCCAGCAGTTTATCGGACTCTACGTGGACACCCCTCCACTTT.

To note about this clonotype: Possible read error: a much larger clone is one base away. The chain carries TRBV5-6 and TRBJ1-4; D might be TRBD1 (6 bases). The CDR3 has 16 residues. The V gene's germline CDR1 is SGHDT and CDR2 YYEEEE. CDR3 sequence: CARSFEGGVENEKLFF. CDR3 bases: TGTGCCCGCAGCTTCGAGGGGGGGGTCGAGAATGAAAAACTGTTTTTT.

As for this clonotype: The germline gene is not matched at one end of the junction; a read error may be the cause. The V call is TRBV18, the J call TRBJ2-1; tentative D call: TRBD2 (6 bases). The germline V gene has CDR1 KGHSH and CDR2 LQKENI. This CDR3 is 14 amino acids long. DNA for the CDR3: TGTGCCAGCTCCCCTACGGAGGGATACAATGAGCGGTTCTTC. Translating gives CASSPTEGYNERFF.

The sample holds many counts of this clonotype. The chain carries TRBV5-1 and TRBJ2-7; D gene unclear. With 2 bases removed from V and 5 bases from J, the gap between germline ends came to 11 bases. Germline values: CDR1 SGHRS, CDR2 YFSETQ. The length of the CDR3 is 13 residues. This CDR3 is CASSFGVGHEQYF. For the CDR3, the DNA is TGCGCCAGCAGCTTCGGAGTCGGGCACGAGCAGTACTTC.

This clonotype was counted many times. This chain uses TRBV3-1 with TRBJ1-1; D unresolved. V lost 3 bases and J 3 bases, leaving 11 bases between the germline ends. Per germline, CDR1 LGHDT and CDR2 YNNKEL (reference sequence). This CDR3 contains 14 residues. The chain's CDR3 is CASSHRPADTEAFF. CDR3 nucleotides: TGTGCCAGCAGCCATCGCCCCGCGGACACTGAAGCTTTCTTT.

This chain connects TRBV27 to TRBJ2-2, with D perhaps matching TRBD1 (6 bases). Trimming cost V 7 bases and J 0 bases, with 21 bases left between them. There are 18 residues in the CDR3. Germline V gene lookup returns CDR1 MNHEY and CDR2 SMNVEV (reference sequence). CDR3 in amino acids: CASTLIGQSLSNTGELFF. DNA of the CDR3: TGTGCCAGCACTCTGATCGGACAGAGCCTTTCGAACACCGGGGAGCTGTTTTTT.

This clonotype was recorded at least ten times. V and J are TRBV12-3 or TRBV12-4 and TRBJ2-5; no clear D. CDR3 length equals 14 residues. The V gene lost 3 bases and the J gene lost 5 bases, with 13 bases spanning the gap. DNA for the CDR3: TGTGCCAGCAGTTTCGAGGTATACGGGGAGACCCAGTACTTC. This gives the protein CASSFEVYGETQYF.

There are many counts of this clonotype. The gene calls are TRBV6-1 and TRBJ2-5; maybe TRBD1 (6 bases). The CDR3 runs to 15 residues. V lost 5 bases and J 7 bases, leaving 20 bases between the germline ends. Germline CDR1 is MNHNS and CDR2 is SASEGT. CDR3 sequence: CASSTGSTGIGTQYF. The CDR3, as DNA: TGTGCCAGCAGTACCGGATCCACAGGGATCGGGACCCAGTACTTC.

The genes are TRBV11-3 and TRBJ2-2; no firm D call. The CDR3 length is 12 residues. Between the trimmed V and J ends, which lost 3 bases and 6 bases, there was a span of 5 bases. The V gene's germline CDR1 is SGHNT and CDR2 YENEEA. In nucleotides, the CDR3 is TGTGCCAGCAGCTTCTTACCCGGGGAGCTGTTTTTT. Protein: CASSFLPGELFF.